This T cell receptor (beta chain) was sequenced for a study of T cells in Graves' hyperthyroidism and ophthalmopathy. About the research overall: Sampling of peripheral blood happened at initial diagnosis, prior to any treatment.

No ophthalmopathy progression within 18 months constituted stable Graves' hyperthyroidism. Germline V lookup: CDR1 LNHNV, CDR2 YYDKDF (reference sequence). The germline V and J ends were trimmed by 5 bases and 6 bases, with 11 bases remaining between them. The CDR3 has 12 residues. This clonotype was found a few times. Amplification of TCR beta CDR3 regions used RNA as the template. The HTBI set primed first-round TCR CDR3 RT-PCR. Each CDR3 protein is one row after TCRdb ran MiXCR on the multiplex PCR reads. The data hold 480,000 or so distinct CDR3 sequences, with approximately 15% observed a single time.

This receptor was identified in a young woman with Graves' hyperthyroidism. The sequenced sample consisted of blood. The chain carries TRBV15 and TRBJ2-7; TRBD2 might be the D (6 bases). This CDR3 is CATSPGAFEQYF. For the CDR3, the DNA is TGTGCCACCAGCCCGGGAGCTTTCGAGCAGTACTTC.